Below are 8 T cell receptor beta chains sequenced from a single sample in a study of naive and memory T cell subsets. An equimolar mix of two oligonucleotides served as the beta constant-region primer for TRBC1 and TRBC2. Nested alpha and beta constant-region primers with the SP2 primer drove four PCR rounds on ligated cDNA. TCRdb analysed the UMI-ligation and nested PCR reads with MiXCR anew, one entry per CDR3 protein. This table holds 95,000 to 150,000 distinct CDR3 sequences, about 36% found once. The sample taken for sequencing was central memory CD4+ T cells from blood. The receptors here all came from a human donor in good health.

This clonotype was picked up one time. This chain uses TRBV12-3 or TRBV12-4 with TRBJ2-3, with 10 positions matching TRBD1. The CDR3 runs 16 residues. The trim removed 1 base at V and 3 bases at J, leaving 4 bases unmatched. The chain's CDR3 is CASSLGQGAATDTQYF. CDR3 nucleotides: TGTGCCAGCAGTTTAGGACAGGGGGCGGCAACAGATACGCAGTATTTT.

This clonotype was counted between two and nine times. V is TRBV5-1 and J is TRBJ2-6; D is possibly TRBD1 (5 bases). This CDR3 is built from 16 residues. V was clipped by 1 base and J by 0 bases, with 8 bases between them. CDR1 is SGHRS, CDR2 YFSETQ, per germline. CDR3 in amino acids: CASSLTGSSGANVLTF. Here the CDR3 DNA reads TGCGCCAGCAGCTTGACAGGAAGCTCTGGGGCCAACGTCCTGACTTTC.

The chain is built from TRBV20-1 and TRBJ1-5; D gene ambiguous. Germline-derived CDR1 and CDR2 are DFQATT and SNEGSKA (reference sequence). V was trimmed by 3 bases and J by 0 bases, leaving 12 bases between them. The length of the CDR3 is 15 residues. The CDR3 loop is CSASLGDYSNQPQHF. As DNA, the CDR3 is TGCAGTGCTAGCCTAGGAGACTATAGCAATCAGCCCCAGCATTTT.

This clonotype was picked up many times. The chain has TRBV24-1 and TRBJ1-1, with D unresolved. V gave up 3 bases and J gave up 8 bases, with 12 bases separating them. Germline V gives CDR1 KGHDR, CDR2 SFDVKD. The CDR3 has 13 amino acids. CDR3 in DNA: TGTGCCACCAGTGATCGAGGGTTAGGGGAAGCTTTCTTT. It is translated as CATSDRGLGEAFF.

This sequence joins TRBV20-1 and TRBJ2-7; 8 nucleotides align to TRBD2. Germline CDR1 reads DFQATT; CDR2 reads SNEGSKA (reference sequence). With V trimmed by 3 bases and J by 3 bases, 13 bases remained unmatched. CDR3 length: 16 amino acids. The CDR3 DNA follows: TGCAGTGCTAGGCGGGGGGAGACTTCACGATACTACGAGCAGTACTTC. Translating it yields CSARRGETSRYYEQYF.

The chain uses TRBV6-2 or TRBV6-3 and TRBJ2-1; TRBD2 matches at 12 bases. V dropped 4 bases and J dropped 10; count of bases not matched to a gene: 2. This CDR3 spans 13 amino acids. Germline values: CDR1 MNHEY, CDR2 SVGEGT. CDR3 DNA: TGTGCCAGCAGTTGGACTAGCGGGATAGAGCAGTTCTTC. This encodes CASSWTSGIEQFF.

The chain couples TRBV29-1 to TRBJ1-2; D unclear. Trimming took 4 bases from V and 1 from J, leaving 4 bases between them. Germline V gene lookup returns CDR1 SQVTM and CDR2 ANQGSEA. The CDR3 has 11 residues. CDR3 sequence: CSVVHNYGYTF. CDR3 DNA: TGCAGCGTTGTACATAACTATGGCTACACCTTC.

Only a few counts were recorded for this clonotype. The gene calls are TRBV5-1 and TRBJ2-5; unclear D gene. Trimming removed 0 bases at V and 3 bases at J, with 9 bases between. The CDR3 is 14 residues long. Germline V lookup: CDR1 SGHRS, CDR2 YFSETQ. The CDR3 is CASSLDGLEETQYF. As DNA, the CDR3 is TGCGCCAGCAGCTTGGACGGATTAGAAGAGACCCAGTACTTC.